This entry is about one T cell receptor (beta chain). No treatment of any kind had been given to any patient before thyroid surgery. Germline V gives CDR1 SGHNT, CDR2 YENEEA. Trimming pared 5 bases from V and 0 bases from J, leaving 1 base between. The CDR3 runs to 12 residues. This sample was included in a study of metastatic and nonmetastatic thyroid tumors. Study context: Repertoire comparison spanned blood and tumor or nodule tissue of malignant and benign thyroid patients.

From the PCR reads, TCRdb re-called clones with MiXCR. The data contain about 5,700 clones, approximately 30% of them seen just once; the ten biggest clones take up more than 20%. This clonotype was obtained from a female donor with papillary thyroid cancer or a benign thyroid nodule (not recorded which). Some clones in this sample may be carry-over from other donors' samples. The sequenced material came from adjacent normal tissue. The chain couples TRBV11-3 to TRBJ2-2; no definite D call. CDR3 nucleotide sequence: TGTGCCAGCAGCCCGAACACCGGGGAGCTGTTTTTT. This gives the protein CASSPNTGELFF.